This T cell receptor (beta chain) was captured in a study of tumour-infiltrating T cells in Burkitt lymphoma. TCRdb's table, derived via immunoSEQ multiplex PCR, lists solely in-frame clones and lacks some. The data contain some 13,000 clones, 85% to 90% of them seen just once; the ten biggest clones take up approximately 1.3%. This clone has only a few counts. The sequence derives from a human donor with diffuse large B-cell lymphoma. Specimen: tumor tissue.

Written as DNA, the CDR3 is TGCAGTGGGTCATACAATGAGCAGTTCTTC. This encodes CSGSYNEQFF. The V gene is TRBV20-1, the J gene TRBJ2-1; D is unclear. Trimming took 7 bases from V and 4 from J, leaving 5 bases between them. Germline lookup yields CDR1 DFQATT and CDR2 SNEGSKA (reference sequence). The length of the CDR3 is 10 residues.